Listed here are 21 T cell receptor beta chains from one sample, sequenced in a study of early T cells in non-severe SARS-CoV-2 infection. TCRdb re-analysed the 5' RACE reads in MiXCR, keeping a single row per CDR3 protein. The profile shows more than 20,000 distinct CDR3 sequences, less than 4.5% of them singletons. The sample comprised whole blood. The receptors were gathered from an adult who was a healthcare worker with PCR-confirmed SARS-CoV-2 infection or an uninfected control (not recorded which).

This clonotype was detected many times. The chain is built from TRBV20-1 and TRBJ1-1, with no clear D. Germline V CDR1 and CDR2: DFQATT, SNEGSKA (reference sequence). V was shortened by 0 bases and J by 1 base, with 9 bases between the two germline ends. CDR3 length: 14 residues. The CDR3 nucleotides are TGCAGTGCTAGAGAATCCCCAGGGAACACTGAAGCTTTCTTT. Protein product: CSARESPGNTEAFF.

This clonotype was counted ten times or more. The chain joins TRBV9 to TRBJ2-3, with D hard to call. This CDR3 has 14 amino acids. Trimming removed 0 bases at V and 3 bases at J, with 8 bases between. Per germline, CDR1 SGDLS and CDR2 YYNGEE. The CDR3 spells CASSVAGRTDTQYF. The CDR3 coding sequence is TGTGCCAGCAGCGTAGCGGGCAGGACAGATACGCAGTATTTT.

The chain joins TRBV7-9 to TRBJ2-3; D not resolved. The V end was cut by 5 bases, the J end by 4 bases, with 4 bases between. CDR1 and CDR2 (germline): SEHNR, FQNEAQ (reference sequence). CDR3 length equals 11 residues. CDR3 sequence (DNA): TGTGCCAGCAGCAATTCAGATACGCAGTATTTT. This gives the protein CASSNSDTQYF.

This clonotype was observed at least ten times. The chain combines TRBV7-9 with TRBJ2-5; 11 nucleotides align to TRBD2. The germline V gene encodes CDR1 SEHNR and CDR2 FQNEAQ (reference sequence). V gave up 5 bases and J gave up 2 bases; unmatched junction bases: 4. The CDR3 length is 15 residues. CDR3 nucleotide sequence: TGTGCCAGCAGCCCGGGGACTAGCGGACAAGAGACCCAGTACTTC. It is translated as CASSPGTSGQETQYF.

This clonotype appeared many times. This chain joins TRBV30 and TRBJ1-1; D perhaps matches TRBD1 (6 bases). V was shortened by 0 bases and J by 1 base, with 6 bases between the two germline ends. CDR3 length: 13 amino acids. Germline CDR1 and CDR2: GTSNPN and SVGIG (reference sequence). In DNA form, the CDR3 reads TGTGCCTGGAGTGTGGGGGCGAACACTGAAGCTTTCTTT. Protein: CAWSVGANTEAFF.

On this clonotype itself: One end of the junction fails to match germline, which may point to a read error. The chain couples TRBV20-1 to TRBJ2-1, with no clear D. Germline V CDR1 and CDR2: DFQATT, SNEGSKA (reference sequence). The CDR3 contains 12 residues. The CDR3 protein is CSAPDSSNEQFF. CDR3 DNA sequence: TGCAGTGCCCCCGACTCCTCCAATGAGCAGTTCTTC.

This clonotype was seen many times. The gene calls are TRBV14 and TRBJ1-4; D is uncertain. Trimming left V 0 bases short and J 6 bases short, with 8 bases between. From germline, CDR1 is SGHDN and CDR2 FVKESK. There are 14 residues in the CDR3. The CDR3 is CASSQEDMDEKLFF. CDR3 DNA sequence: TGTGCCAGCAGCCAAGAAGACATGGATGAAAAACTGTTTTTT.

This clonotype was counted ten times or more. The CDR3 is CASSPGYGAPQETQYF. Here the CDR3 DNA reads TGCGCCAGCAGTCCTGGGTACGGGGCCCCGCAAGAGACCCAGTACTTC. The chain carries TRBV23-1 and TRBJ2-5, with D tentatively TRBD1 or TRBD2 (5 bases each). TRBV23-1 is placed among ORFs of uncertain function. V lost 4 bases and J lost 2, with 17 bases in between. The CDR3 totals 16 residues.

This clonotype was counted ten times or more. This chain links TRBV6-5 with TRBJ1-2; D is possibly TRBD1 (5 bases). The CDR3 spans 14 residues. Per the germline V gene, CDR1 is MNHEY and CDR2 is SVGAGI. The ends were cut back, 1 base at V and 8 bases at J, with 14 bases in the middle. CDR3: CASSYYRSGSGYTF. For the CDR3, the DNA is TGTGCCAGCAGTTACTACCGTTCAGGGAGCGGCTACACCTTC.

This clonotype is labeled medium-sized. V and J are TRBV12-3 or TRBV12-4 and TRBJ2-6; the D is unclear. This CDR3 has 15 amino acids. V was trimmed by 2 bases and J by 0 bases, leaving 5 bases between them. CDR3 loop: CASSLTVSGANVLTF. In DNA, the CDR3 is TGTGCCAGCAGTTTAACCGTCTCTGGGGCCAACGTCCTGACTTTC.

Many counts were recorded for this clonotype. The chain is built from TRBV10-3 and TRBJ1-5; D perhaps matches TRBD1 (5 bases). The germline gives CDR1 ENHRY, CDR2 SYGVKD. The CDR3 consists of 14 residues. V gave up 3 bases and J gave up 0 bases, with 6 bases separating them. The DNA of the CDR3 is TGTGCCATCAGTGACAGGGATAGCAATCAGCCCCAGCATTTT. Protein: CAISDRDSNQPQHF.

This clonotype was seen ten or more times. V is TRBV29-1 and J is TRBJ2-7; either TRBD1 or TRBD2 may supply D (5 bases each). This CDR3 contains 12 residues. Germline lookup yields CDR1 SQVTM and CDR2 ANQGSEA. Trimming pared 4 bases from V and 7 bases from J, leaving 14 bases between. CDR3 loop: CSVAGARLEQYF. The CDR3 DNA follows: TGCAGCGTTGCCGGGGCAAGACTTGAGCAGTACTTC.

This clonotype was detected many times. This chain connects TRBV30 to TRBJ2-7, with D uncertain. The germline CDR1 and CDR2 sequences are GTSNPN and SVGIG (reference sequence). V lost 0 bases to trimming and J lost 2 bases, with 11 bases between them. The length of the CDR3 is 14 residues. CDR3 region: CAWSVLAQAYEQYF. The CDR3 region has the DNA TGTGCCTGGAGTGTACTGGCGCAGGCCTACGAGCAGTACTTC.

In its sample, this clonotype was seen many times. The gene calls are TRBV6-6 and TRBJ1-5; D gene uncertain. This CDR3 is built from 14 residues. The germline CDR1 and CDR2 sequences are MNHNY and SVGAGI (reference sequence). Trimming stripped 7 bases from V and 0 bases from J, with 10 bases between. The CDR3 loop is CASTAQYSNQPQHF. In DNA, the CDR3 is TGTGCCAGCACGGCACAATATAGCAATCAGCCCCAGCATTTT.

The rearrangement links TRBV5-1 to TRBJ2-7; 10 positions agree with TRBD2. V lost 0 bases and J lost 3; bases outside the gene matches: 6. Germline V gene data show CDR1 as SGHRS and CDR2 as YFSETQ. The CDR3 is 16 residues long. The CDR3 reads CASSLGPSGGVYEQYF. CDR3 sequence (DNA): TGCGCCAGCAGCTTGGGGCCCAGCGGGGGGGTCTACGAGCAGTACTTC.

This clonotype was counted at least ten times. The chain uses TRBV29-1 and TRBJ1-1; D is uncertain. The V gene's germline CDR1 is SQVTM and CDR2 ANQGSEA. The V end lost 4 bases, the J end lost 11 bases, and 11 bases lay between the germline ends. CDR3 length: 10 amino acids. CDR3 sequence reads: CSVAGPEAFF. The CDR3 nucleotides read TGCAGCGTTGCGGGCCCCGAGGCTTTCTTT.

This clonotype was detected many times. CDR3: CTSSQDSVETQYF. The CDR3 DNA follows: TGCACCAGCAGCCAAGATTCGGTGGAGACCCAGTACTTC. The chain joins TRBV1 to TRBJ2-5. TRBV1 is a listed pseudogene. The CDR3 has 13 residues.

This clonotype was seen repeatedly, ten times or more. The J gene is TRBJ2-3, the V gene TRBV20-1, with 9 bases identical to TRBD2. V lost 1 base and J lost 1; bases outside the gene matches: 3. This CDR3 has 15 residues. Per germline, CDR1 DFQATT and CDR2 SNEGSKA (reference sequence). CDR3 sequence: CSARAQRGGTDTQYF. In DNA, the CDR3 is TGCAGTGCTAGAGCTCAGCGGGGGGGCACAGATACGCAGTATTTT.

This clonotype showed up many times. This chain uses TRBV4-3 with TRBJ1-1, with 11 positions matching TRBD1. V lost 4 bases, J lost 6 bases, and 10 bases stayed unmatched. The CDR3 sequence is 16 residues long. Germline CDR1 and CDR2: LGHNA and YSLEER. The DNA of the CDR3 is TGCGCCAGCAGCCGTACCGCCGGGACAGGGGGGGCTGAAGCTTTCTTT. Translated: CASSRTAGTGGAEAFF.

This clonotype came up many times. The chain is built from TRBV11-3 and TRBJ1-1, with no clear D. The V gene's germline CDR1 is SGHNT and CDR2 YENEEA. V was trimmed by 1 base and J by 0 bases, leaving 9 bases between them. The CDR3 runs to 15 residues. CDR3 coding DNA: TGTGCCAGCAGCTTAGGGCGGGGTATGAACACTGAAGCTTTCTTT. Amino acid sequence: CASSLGRGMNTEAFF.

The V call is TRBV20-1, the J call TRBJ1-2; D possibly corresponds to TRBD1 (5 bases). Germline V gene lookup returns CDR1 DFQATT and CDR2 SNEGSKA (reference sequence). V was clipped by 6 bases and J by 4 bases, with 15 bases between them. The CDR3 totals 13 residues. The CDR3 nucleotides are TGCAGTGCCATGCAGGGTGTTCTCTATGGCTACACCTTC. Translation gives CSAMQGVLYGYTF.